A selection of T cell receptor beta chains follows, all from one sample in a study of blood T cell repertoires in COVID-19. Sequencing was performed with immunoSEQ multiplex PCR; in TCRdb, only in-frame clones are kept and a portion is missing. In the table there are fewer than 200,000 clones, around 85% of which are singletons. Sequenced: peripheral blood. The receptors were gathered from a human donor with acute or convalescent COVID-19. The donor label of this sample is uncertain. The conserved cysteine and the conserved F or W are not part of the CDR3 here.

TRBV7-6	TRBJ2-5	ASSLDRGHGETQY
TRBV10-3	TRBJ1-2	AITGPHVNYGYT
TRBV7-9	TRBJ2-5	ASSLGAGGAPSETQY
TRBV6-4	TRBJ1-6	ASRQGRSYNSPLH
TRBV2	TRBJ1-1	ASSGQGGITEAF
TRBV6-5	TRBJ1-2	ASSDNHMMIGYT
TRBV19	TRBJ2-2	ASSIESGSGELF
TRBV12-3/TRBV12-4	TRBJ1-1	ASSWTGYTEAF
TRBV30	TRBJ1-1	AWTPNRGRWTEAF
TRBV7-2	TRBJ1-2	ASSLEAGGGGYGYT
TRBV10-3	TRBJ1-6	AAQGTVNSPLH
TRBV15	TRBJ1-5	ATSRVNTAQPQH
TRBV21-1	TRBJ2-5	ASSKADRADQETQY
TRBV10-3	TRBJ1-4	AISDPRGGSNEKLF
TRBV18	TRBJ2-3	ASSPLDSPGY
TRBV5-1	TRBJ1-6	ASSTGGARISPLH
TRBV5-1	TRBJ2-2	ASSLGQGAEELF
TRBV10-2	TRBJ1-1	ASIPTGTANTEAF
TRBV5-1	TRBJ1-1	ASSIGQGGAF
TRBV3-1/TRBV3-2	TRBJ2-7	ASSQGLGFSYEQY
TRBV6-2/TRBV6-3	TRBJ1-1	ASSYHPTGTEAF
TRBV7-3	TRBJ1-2	ASSLGGQLVGYT
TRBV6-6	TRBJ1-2	ASSRGSLTNYGYT
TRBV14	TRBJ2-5	ASSQEQGGQETQY